This TCR beta chain was identified in a study of identifying expanded T cells in peripheral blood. Profiling relied on immunoSEQ multiplex PCR, and the TCRdb table lists in-frame clones only, not all of them. Among about 80,000 clones listed, over 85% were seen once. V was pared by 4 bases and J by 5 bases, with 2 bases between. The germline V gene encodes CDR1 KGHSH and CDR2 LQKENI. This CDR3 is built from 11 residues. V and J are TRBV18 and TRBJ2-2; D gene uncertain. Sequenced material: blood. The origin of this receptor is a person between 18 and 70 years old in good health. The CDR3 nucleotides read TGTGCCAGCTCACAAACCGGGGAGCTGTTTTTT. It is translated as CASSQTGELFF.